The entry below describes one TCR beta chain. These data belong to a study of CD8 T cells in Susac syndrome. CDR1 is ENHRY and CDR2 is SYGVKD in the germline V gene. Trimming took 4 bases from V and 3 from J, leaving 16 bases between them. The CDR3 loop spans 15 amino acids. TCR beta sequencing was performed on blood CD8+ and CD4+ T cells. RNA, at roughly 0.45 to 1 ug, was reverse transcribed with random hexamers. An immunoSEQ multiplex PCR generated amplified TCR beta CDR3 products spanning 54 Vbeta and 13 Jbeta. MiXCR, applied by TCRdb to the immunoSEQ multiplex PCR reads, yields one record per CDR3 protein. The sample holds about 73,000 distinct CDR3 sequences, about 95% seen once.

The sequence came from a human donor with multiple sclerosis. Source material: CD8+ T cells from PBMCs. This chain uses TRBV10-3 with TRBJ2-7; perhaps TRBD2 as D (6 bases). The CDR3 nucleotides read TGTGCCATCAGTGGACCCCTCGGGAGAGGCTACGAGCAGTACTTC. Its protein product is CAISGPLGRGYEQYF.